Described below is a single T cell receptor (beta chain) sequence and its context. Trimming took 0 bases from V and 3 from J, leaving 16 bases between them. CDR1 MGHRA and CDR2 YSYEKL come from the germline V gene. This CDR3 region has 17 residues. This entry is derived from a study of blood T cell repertoires in COVID-19. Sequenced by immunoSEQ multiplex PCR; TCRdb stores in-frame clones only, minus some. The data hold over 250,000 clones, with just under 90% observed a single time. What was sequenced was peripheral blood. This sequence was found in a woman between 50 and 59 years old with COVID-19, enrolled during active disease. The chain uses TRBV4-1 and TRBJ2-3, with D maybe TRBD2 (7 bases). In DNA form, the CDR3 reads TGCGCCAGCAGCCAAGAAGGGGGGGAGTTGATTACAGATACGCAGTATTTT. As protein: CASSQEGGELITDTQYF.